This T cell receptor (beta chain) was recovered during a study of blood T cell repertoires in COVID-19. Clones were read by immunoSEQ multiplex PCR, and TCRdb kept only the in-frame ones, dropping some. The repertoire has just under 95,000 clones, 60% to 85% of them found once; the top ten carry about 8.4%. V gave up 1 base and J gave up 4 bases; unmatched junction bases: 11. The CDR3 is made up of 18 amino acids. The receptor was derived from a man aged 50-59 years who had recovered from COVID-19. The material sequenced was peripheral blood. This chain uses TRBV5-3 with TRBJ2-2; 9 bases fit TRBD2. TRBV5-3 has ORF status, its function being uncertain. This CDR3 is CARSLRAGGPEGTGELFF. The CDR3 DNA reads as TGTGCCAGAAGCTTGCGAGCGGGAGGTCCGGAAGGCACCGGGGAGCTGTTTTTT.